This T cell receptor (beta chain) was sequenced for a study of blood T cells in healthy people across ages. Trimming removed 1 base from V and 5 bases from J, with 15 bases in between. The CDR3 runs to 15 residues. CDR1 and CDR2 from the germline V gene are SGDLS and YYNGEE. The use of a sample-barcoded 5' primer and a J-beta primer mix characterized a second PCR of about 6 to 12 cycles. One entry per CDR3 protein, called by TCRdb with MiXCR from the 5' RACE reads. The table lists roughly 930,000 distinct CDR3 sequences, roughly 50% of them singletons. This receptor was identified in a man younger than 40 in good health. Source material: blood. This rearrangement joins TRBV9 to TRBJ2-5; D not resolved. Here the CDR3 DNA reads TGTGCCAGCAGCGTATCAGCGACTGAGACGGAGACCCAGTACTTC. It yields the protein CASSVSATETETQYF.